This TCR beta chain comes out of a study of blood T cell repertoires in COVID-19. The repertoire was sequenced with immunoSEQ multiplex PCR; TCRdb's copy has only in-frame clones and lacks some. The table lists 180,000 or so clones, roughly 85% of them singletons, with 6.2% in the top ten. Trimming pared 5 bases from V and 8 bases from J, leaving 12 bases between. The CDR3 is 13 residues long. Germline values: CDR1 MGHDK, CDR2 SYGVNS. The receptor was derived from a man in his forties who had recovered from COVID-19. The chain has TRBV25-1 and TRBJ1-4; D may be TRBD1 (6 bases). Sample: PBMCs or T cells enriched from blood (not recorded which). The CDR3 DNA is TGTGCCAGCAGTCCAAAACAGGGCGAAAAACTGTTTTTT. It codes for CASSPKQGEKLFF.